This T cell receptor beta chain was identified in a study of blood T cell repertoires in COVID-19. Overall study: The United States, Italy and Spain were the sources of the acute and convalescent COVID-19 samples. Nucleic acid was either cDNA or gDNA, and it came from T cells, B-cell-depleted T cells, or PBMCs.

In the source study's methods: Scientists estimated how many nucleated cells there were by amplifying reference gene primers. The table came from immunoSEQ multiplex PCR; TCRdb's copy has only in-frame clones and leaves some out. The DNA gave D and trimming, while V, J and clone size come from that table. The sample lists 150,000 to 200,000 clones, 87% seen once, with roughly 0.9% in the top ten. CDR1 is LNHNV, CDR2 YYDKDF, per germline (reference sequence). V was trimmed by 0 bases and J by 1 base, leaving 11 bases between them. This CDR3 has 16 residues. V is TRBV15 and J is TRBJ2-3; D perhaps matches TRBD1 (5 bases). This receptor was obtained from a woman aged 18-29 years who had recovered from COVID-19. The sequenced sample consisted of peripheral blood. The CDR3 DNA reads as TGTGCCACCAGCAGAGATCAGAAGACAGGCACAGATACGCAGTATTTT. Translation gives CATSRDQKTGTDTQYF.